This T cell receptor beta chain was recovered during a study of Ad26.COV2.S vaccination and SARS-CoV-2 variants. On the study more broadly: Participants got Ad26.COV2.S intramuscularly, once or twice 56 days apart.

Notes on this clone: The target antigen is unknown. A junction boundary mismatches the germline segment, possibly from a read error.

Profiled with immunoSEQ multiplex PCR; TCRdb holds only in-frame clones, not every one. This sample carries about half a million clones, about 88% of them seen once, and the ten largest clones take 1.7%. Germline lookup yields CDR1 SSHAT and CDR2 FNYEAQ (reference sequence). The CDR3 contains 14 residues. Sample treatment: 15 to 20 received Ad26.COV2.S at low or high dose, single or two shots; about 5 received placebo; per-sample allocation not given. Sample collection was performed on day 63 after the first vaccine or placebo injection. Overall study results and limits: Estimates derived from TCR breadth and depth analyses may have underestimated total T cell responses.

J is TRBJ2-2 and V is TRBV7-7, with a weak D call TRBD2 (6 bases). This sequence originates from a person between 18 and 59 years old who received the Ad26.COV2.S COVID-19 vaccine or a placebo. Sequencing used peripheral blood, obtained in a trial of Ad26.COV2.S vaccine versus placebo. The CDR3 reads CASSLGGPTGELFF. CDR3 in DNA: TGTGCTAGCAGCTTAGGAGGGCCGACCGGGGAGCTGTTTTTT.